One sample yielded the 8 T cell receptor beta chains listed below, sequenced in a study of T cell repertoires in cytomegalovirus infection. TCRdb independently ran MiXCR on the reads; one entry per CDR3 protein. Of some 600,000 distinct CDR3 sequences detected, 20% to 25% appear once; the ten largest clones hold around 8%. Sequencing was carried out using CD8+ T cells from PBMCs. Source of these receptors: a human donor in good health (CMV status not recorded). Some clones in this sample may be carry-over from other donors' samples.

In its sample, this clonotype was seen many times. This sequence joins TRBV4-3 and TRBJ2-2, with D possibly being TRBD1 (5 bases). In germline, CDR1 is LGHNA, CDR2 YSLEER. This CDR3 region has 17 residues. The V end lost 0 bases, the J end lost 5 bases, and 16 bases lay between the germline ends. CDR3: CASSQDMSREGTGELFF. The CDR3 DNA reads TGCGCCAGCAGCCAAGATATGTCCAGGGAAGGAACCGGGGAGCTGTTTTTT.

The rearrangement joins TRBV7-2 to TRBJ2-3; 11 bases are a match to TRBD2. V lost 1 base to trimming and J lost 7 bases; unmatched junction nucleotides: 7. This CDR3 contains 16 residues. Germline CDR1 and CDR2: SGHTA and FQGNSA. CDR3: CASSLEIAGGHYTQYF. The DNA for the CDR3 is TGTGCCAGCAGCTTAGAGATAGCGGGGGGGCATTATACGCAGTATTTT.

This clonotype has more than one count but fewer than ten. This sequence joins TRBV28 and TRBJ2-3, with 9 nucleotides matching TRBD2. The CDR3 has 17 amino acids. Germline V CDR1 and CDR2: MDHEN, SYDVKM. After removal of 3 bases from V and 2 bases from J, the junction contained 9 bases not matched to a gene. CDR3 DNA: TGTGCCAGCAGTTTGGGGCTAGCGGGGATATTCACAGATACGCAGTATTTT. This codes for CASSLGLAGIFTDTQYF. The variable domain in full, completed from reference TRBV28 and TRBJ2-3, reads DVKVTQSSRYLVKRTGEKVFLECVQDMDHENMFWYRQDPGLGLRLIYFSYDVKMKEKGDIPEGYSVSREKKERFSLILESASTNQTSMYLCASSLGLAGIFTDTQYFGPGTRLTVL.

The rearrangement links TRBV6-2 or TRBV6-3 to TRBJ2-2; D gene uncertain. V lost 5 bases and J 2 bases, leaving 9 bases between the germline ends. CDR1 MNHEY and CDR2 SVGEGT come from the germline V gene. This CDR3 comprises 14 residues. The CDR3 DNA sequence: TGTGCCAGCAGTGGCCTAGGAAACACCGGGGAGCTGTTTTTT. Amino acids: CASSGLGNTGELFF.

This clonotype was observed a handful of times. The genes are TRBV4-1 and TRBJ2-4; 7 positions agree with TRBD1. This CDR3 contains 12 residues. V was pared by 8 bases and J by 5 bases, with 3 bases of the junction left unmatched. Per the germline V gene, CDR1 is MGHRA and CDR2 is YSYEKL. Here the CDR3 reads CASSGQENIQYF. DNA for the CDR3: TGCGCCAGCTCCGGACAGGAAAACATTCAGTACTTC.

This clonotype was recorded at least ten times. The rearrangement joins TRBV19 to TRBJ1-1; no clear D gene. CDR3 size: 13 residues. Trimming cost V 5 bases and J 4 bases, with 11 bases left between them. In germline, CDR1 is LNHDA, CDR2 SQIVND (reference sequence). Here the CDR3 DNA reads TGTGCCAGTAGTGTCACGTTGAGCACTGAAGCTTTCTTT. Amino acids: CASSVTLSTEAFF.

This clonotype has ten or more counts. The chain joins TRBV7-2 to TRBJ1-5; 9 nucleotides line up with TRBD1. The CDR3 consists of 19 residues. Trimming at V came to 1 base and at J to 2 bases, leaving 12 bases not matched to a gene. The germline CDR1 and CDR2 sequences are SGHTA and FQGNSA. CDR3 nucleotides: TGTGCCAGCAGCTTAGTGAGGGGGGTGGGACAGGGTGGCAATCAGCCCCAGCATTTT. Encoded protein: CASSLVRGVGQGGNQPQHF.

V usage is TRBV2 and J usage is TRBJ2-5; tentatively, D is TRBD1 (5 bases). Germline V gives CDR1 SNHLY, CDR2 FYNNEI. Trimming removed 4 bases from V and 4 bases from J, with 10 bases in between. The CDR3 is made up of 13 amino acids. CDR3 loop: CASSGVRGETQYF. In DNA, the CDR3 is TGTGCCAGCAGTGGGGTTAGGGGAGAGACCCAGTACTTC. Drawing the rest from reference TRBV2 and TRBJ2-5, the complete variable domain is EPEVTQTPSHQVTQMGQEVILRCVPISNHLYFYWYRQILGQKVEFLVSFYNNEISEKSEIFDDQFSVERPDGSNFTLKIRSTKLEDSAMYFCASSGVRGETQYFGPGTRLLVL.